This entry is about one TCR beta chain. In the original analysis: Amplification of reference gene primers was used by the study to estimate nucleated cell counts. The data were produced by immunoSEQ multiplex PCR, yet TCRdb's version contains in-frame clones alone and is incomplete. V and J calls plus clone size are reproduced from that table; the DNA served to infer D and trimming. This sample has some 200,000 clones, with 80% to 90% found just once. This specimen belongs to a study of blood T cell repertoires in COVID-19. Looking at the study overall: Nucleic acid was either cDNA or gDNA, and it came from T cells, B-cell-depleted T cells, or PBMCs.

The sample was peripheral blood. This sequence originates from a man of 80 years or more with acute or convalescent COVID-19.

CDR3 sequence reads: CAISDLEYGYTF. For the CDR3, the DNA is TGTGCCATCAGTGACCTGGAGTATGGCTACACCTTC. The chain carries TRBV10-3 and TRBJ1-2; D gene ambiguous. With 3 bases removed from V and 5 bases from J, the gap between germline ends came to 7 bases. Germline values: CDR1 ENHRY, CDR2 SYGVKD. This CDR3 is 12 amino acids long.